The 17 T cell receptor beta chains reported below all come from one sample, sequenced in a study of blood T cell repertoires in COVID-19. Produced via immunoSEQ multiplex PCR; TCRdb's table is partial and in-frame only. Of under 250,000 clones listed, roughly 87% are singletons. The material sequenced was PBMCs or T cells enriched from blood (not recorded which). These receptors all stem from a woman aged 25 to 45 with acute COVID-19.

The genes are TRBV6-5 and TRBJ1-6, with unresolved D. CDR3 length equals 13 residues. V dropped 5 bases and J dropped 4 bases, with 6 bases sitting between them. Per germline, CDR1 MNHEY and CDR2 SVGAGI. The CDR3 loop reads CASSRLYNSPLHF. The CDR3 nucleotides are TGTGCCAGCAGTCGACTGTATAATTCACCCCTCCACTTT.

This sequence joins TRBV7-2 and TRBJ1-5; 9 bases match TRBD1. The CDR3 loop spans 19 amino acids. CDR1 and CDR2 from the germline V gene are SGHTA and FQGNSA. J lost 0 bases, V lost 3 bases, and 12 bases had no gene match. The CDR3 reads CASSLTRDRVRGSNQPQHF. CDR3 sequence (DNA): TGTGCCAGCAGCTTGACCCGGGACAGGGTGAGGGGTAGCAATCAGCCCCAGCATTTT.

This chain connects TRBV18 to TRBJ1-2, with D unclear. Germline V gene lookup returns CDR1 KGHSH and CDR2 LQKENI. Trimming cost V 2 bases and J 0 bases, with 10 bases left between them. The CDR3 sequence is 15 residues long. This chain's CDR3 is CASSPETASNYGYTF. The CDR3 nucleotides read TGTGCCAGCTCACCAGAGACTGCTTCTAACTATGGCTACACCTTC. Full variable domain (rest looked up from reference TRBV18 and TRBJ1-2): NAGVMQNPRHLVRRRGQEARLRCSPMKGHSHVYWYRQLPEEGLKFMVYLQKENIIDESGMPKERFSAEFPKEGPSILRIQQVVRGDSAAYFCASSPETASNYGYTFGSGTRLTVV.

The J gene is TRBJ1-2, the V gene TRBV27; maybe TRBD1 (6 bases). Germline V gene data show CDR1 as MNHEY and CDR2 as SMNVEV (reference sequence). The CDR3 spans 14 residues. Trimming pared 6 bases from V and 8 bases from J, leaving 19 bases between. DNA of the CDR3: TGTGCCAGCAGCCCGTGGGAGGGGGAGCAGGGCTACACCTTC. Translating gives CASSPWEGEQGYTF.

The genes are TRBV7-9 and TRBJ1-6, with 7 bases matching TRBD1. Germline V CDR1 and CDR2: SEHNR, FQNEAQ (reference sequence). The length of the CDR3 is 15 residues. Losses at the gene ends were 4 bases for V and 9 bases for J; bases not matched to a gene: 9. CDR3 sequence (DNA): TGTGCCAGCAGCTCAACGGACAGGCTTAGTTCACCCCTCCACTTT. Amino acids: CASSSTDRLSSPLHF.

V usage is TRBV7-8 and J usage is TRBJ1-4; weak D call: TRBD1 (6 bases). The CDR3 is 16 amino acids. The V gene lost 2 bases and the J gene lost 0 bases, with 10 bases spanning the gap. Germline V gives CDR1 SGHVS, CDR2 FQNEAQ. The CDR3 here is CASSLHRTATNEKLFF. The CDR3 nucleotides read TGTGCCAGCAGCTTACACAGGACAGCAACTAATGAAAAACTGTTTTTT.

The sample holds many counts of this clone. Here the CDR3 DNA reads TGTGCCAGTAGCCCGACGGACAGGGCCAAGTTCCCCCACTTT. Translation: CASSPTDRAKFPHF. The chain joins TRBV19 to TRBJ1-6; 8 positions match TRBD1. This CDR3 is 14 amino acids long. Germline CDR1 is LNHDA and CDR2 is SQIVND (reference sequence). V lost 6 bases and J lost 18; bases outside the gene matches: 16.

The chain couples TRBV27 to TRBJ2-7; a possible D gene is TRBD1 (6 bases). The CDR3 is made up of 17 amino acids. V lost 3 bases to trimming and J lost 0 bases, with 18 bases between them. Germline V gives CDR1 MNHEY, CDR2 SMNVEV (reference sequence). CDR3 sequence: CASSFIPGTTSSYEQYF. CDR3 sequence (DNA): TGTGCCAGCAGTTTCATCCCCGGGACAACAAGCTCCTACGAGCAGTACTTC.

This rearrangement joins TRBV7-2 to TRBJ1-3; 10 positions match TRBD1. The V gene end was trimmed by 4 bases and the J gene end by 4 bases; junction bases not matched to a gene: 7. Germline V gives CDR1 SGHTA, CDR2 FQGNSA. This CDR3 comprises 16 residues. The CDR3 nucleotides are TGTGCCAGCAGCTCCAGACAGGGGGCGGGGGGAAACACCATATATTTT. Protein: CASSSRQGAGGNTIYF.

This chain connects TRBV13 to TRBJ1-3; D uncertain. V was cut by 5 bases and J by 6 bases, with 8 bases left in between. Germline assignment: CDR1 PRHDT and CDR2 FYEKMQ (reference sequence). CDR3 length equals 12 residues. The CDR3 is CASSRALNTIYF. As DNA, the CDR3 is TGTGCCAGCAGCCGCGCACTAAACACCATATATTTT.

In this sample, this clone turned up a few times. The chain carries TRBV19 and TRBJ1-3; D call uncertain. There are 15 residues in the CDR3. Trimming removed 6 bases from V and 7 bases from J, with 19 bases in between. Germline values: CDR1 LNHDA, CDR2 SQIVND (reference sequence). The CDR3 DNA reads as TGTGCCAGTAGCGCGGCCCCCGGGATTTTTAACACCATATATTTT. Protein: CASSAAPGIFNTIYF.

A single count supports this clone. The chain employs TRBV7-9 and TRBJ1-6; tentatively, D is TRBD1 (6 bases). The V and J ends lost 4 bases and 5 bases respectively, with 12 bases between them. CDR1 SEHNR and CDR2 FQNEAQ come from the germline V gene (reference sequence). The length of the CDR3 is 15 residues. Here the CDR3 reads CASSSQGFDNSPLHF. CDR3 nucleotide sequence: TGTGCCAGCAGCTCACAGGGTTTCGATAATTCACCCCTCCACTTT.

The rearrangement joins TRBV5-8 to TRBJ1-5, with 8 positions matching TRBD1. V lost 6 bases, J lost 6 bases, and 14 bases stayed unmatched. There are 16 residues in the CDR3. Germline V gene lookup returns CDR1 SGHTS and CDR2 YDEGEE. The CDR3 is CASTLERTGSFQPQHF. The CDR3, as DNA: TGTGCCAGCACCCTGGAGAGGACAGGGAGTTTTCAGCCCCAGCATTTT.

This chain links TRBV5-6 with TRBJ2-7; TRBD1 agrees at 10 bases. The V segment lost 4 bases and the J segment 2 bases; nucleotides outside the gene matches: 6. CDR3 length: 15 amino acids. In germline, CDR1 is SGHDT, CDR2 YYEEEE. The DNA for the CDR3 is TGTGCCAGCAGCCCAGGGACAGGGGAGGCCTACGAGCAGTACTTC. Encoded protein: CASSPGTGEAYEQYF.

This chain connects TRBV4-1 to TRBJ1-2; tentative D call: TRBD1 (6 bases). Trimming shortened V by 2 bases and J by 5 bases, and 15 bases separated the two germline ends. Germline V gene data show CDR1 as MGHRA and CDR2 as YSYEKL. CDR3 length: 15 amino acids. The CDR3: CASSQSIQGPYGYTF. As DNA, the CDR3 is TGCGCCAGCAGCCAATCTATACAGGGACCTTATGGCTACACCTTC.

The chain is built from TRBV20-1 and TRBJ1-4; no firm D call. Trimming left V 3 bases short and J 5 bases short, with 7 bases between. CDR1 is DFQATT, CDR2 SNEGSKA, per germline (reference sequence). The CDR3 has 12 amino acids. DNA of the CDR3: TGCAGTGCTAGTCAGGTGAATGAAAAACTGTTTTTT. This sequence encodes CSASQVNEKLFF.

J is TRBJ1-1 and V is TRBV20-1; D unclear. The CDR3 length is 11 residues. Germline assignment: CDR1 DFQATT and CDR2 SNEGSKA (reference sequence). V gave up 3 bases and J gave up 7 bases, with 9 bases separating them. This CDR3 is CSASHRVEAFF. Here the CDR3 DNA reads TGCAGTGCTAGCCACAGAGTTGAAGCTTTCTTT.